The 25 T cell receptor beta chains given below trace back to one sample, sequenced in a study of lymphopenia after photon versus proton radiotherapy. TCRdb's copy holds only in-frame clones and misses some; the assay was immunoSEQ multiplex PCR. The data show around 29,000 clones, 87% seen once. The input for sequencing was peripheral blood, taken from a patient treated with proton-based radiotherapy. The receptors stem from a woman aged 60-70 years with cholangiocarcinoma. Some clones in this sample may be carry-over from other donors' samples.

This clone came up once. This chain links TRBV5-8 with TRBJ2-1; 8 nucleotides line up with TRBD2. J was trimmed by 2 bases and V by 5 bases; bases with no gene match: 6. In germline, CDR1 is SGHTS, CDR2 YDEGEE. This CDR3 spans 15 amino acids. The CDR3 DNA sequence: TGTGCCAGCAGTCCAGCGGGAGCGCCCTACAATGAGCAGTTCTTC. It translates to CASSPAGAPYNEQFF.

CDR3 sequence: CAWSVSENTEAFF. The DNA for the CDR3 is TGTGCCTGGAGTGTTTCGGAGAACACTGAAGCTTTCTTT. V usage is TRBV30 and J usage is TRBJ1-1; D not certain. V lost 0 bases, J lost 1 base, and 6 bases lay in between. CDR3 size: 13 residues. Per germline, CDR1 GTSNPN and CDR2 SVGIG (reference sequence). Supplemented by reference TRBV30 and TRBJ1-1, the full variable domain reads SQTIHQWPATLVQPVGSPLSLECTVEGTSNPNLYWYRQAAGRGLQLLFYSVGIGQISSEVPQNLSASRPQDRQFILSSKKLLLSDSGFYLCAWSVSENTEAFFGQGTRLTVV.

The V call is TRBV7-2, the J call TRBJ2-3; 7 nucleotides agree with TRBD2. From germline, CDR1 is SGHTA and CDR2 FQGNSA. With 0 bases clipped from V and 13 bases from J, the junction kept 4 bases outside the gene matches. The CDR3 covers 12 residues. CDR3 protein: CASSLAAGLEYF. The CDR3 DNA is TGTGCCAGCAGCTTAGCAGCGGGATTGGAGTATTTT.

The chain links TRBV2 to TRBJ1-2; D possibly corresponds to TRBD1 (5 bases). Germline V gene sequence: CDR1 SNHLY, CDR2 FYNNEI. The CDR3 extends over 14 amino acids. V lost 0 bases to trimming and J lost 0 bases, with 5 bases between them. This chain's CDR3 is CASSEATANYGYTF. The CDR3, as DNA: TGTGCCAGCAGTGAAGCGACAGCTAACTATGGCTACACCTTC.

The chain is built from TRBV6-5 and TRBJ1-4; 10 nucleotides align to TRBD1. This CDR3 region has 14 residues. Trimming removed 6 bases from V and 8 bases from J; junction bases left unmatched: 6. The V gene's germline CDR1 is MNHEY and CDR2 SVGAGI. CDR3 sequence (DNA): TGTGCCAGCAGGAGGACAGGGGGGTGGGAAAAACTGTTTTTT. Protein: CASRRTGGWEKLFF.

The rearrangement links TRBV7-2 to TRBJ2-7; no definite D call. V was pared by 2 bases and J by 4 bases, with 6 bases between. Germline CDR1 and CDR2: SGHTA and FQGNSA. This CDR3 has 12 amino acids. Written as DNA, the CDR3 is TGTGCCAGCAGCTTAACTGGATACGAGCAGTACTTC. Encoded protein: CASSLTGYEQYF.

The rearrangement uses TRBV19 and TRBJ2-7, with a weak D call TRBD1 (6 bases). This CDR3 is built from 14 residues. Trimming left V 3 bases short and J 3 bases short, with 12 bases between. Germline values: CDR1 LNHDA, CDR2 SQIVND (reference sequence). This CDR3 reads CASSISTGYYEQYF. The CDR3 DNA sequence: TGTGCCAGTAGTATTTCAACAGGGTACTACGAGCAGTACTTC. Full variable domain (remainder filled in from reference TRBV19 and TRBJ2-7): DGGITQSPKYLFRKEGQNVTLSCEQNLNHDAMYWYRQDPGQGLRLIYYSQIVNDFQKGDIAEGYSVSREKKESFPLTVTSAQKNPTAFYLCASSISTGYYEQYFGPGTRLTVT.

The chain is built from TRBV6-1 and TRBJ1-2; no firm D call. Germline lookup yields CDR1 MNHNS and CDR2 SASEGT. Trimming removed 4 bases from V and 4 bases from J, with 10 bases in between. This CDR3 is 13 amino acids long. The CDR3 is CASSGRPSYGYTF. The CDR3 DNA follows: TGTGCCAGCAGTGGGCGTCCCTCCTATGGCTACACCTTC.

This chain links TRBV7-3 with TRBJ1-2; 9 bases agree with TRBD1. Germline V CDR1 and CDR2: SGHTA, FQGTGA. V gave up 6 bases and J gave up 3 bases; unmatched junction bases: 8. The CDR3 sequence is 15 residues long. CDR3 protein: CASRKDRTGDYGYTF. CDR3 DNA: TGTGCCAGCAGGAAGGACCGGACAGGGGACTATGGCTACACCTTC.

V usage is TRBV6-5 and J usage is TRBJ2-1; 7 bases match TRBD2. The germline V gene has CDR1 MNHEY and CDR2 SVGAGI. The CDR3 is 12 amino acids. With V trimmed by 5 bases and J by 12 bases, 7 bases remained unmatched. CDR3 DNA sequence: TGTGCCAGCAGTCCAAGCGGGATAGGGCAGTTCTTC. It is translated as CASSPSGIGQFF.

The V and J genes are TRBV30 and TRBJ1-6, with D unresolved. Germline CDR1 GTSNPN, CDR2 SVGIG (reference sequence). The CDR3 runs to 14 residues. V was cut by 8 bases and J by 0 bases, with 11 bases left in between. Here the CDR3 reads CALSRSSYNSPLHF. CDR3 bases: TGTGCCCTCAGTAGAAGCTCCTATAATTCACCCCTCCACTTT. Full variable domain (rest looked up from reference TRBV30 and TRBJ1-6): SQTIHQWPATLVQPVGSPLSLECTVEGTSNPNLYWYRQAAGRGLQLLFYSVGIGQISSEVPQNLSASRPQDRQFILSSKKLLLSDSGFYLCALSRSSYNSPLHFGNGTRLTVT.

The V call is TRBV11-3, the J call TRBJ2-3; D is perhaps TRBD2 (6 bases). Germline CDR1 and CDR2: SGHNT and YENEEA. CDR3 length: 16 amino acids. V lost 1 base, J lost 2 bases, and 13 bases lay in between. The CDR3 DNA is TGTGCCAGCAGCTTAGTCGGCGGAGGGAACACAGATACGCAGTATTTT. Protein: CASSLVGGGNTDTQYF. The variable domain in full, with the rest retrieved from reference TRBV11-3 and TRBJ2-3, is EAGVVQSPRYKIIEKKQPVAFWCNPISGHNTLYWYLQNLGQGPELLIRYENEEAVDDSQLPKDRFSAERLKGVDSTLKIQPAELGDSAVYLCASSLVGGGNTDTQYFGPGTRLTVL.

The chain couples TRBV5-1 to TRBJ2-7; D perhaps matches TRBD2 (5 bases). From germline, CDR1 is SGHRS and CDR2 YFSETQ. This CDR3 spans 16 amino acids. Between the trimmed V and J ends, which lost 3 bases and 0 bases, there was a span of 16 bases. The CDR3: CASSSSGLLSSYEQYF. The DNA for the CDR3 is TGCGCCAGCAGCTCCAGCGGTCTCCTCAGCTCCTACGAGCAGTACTTC.

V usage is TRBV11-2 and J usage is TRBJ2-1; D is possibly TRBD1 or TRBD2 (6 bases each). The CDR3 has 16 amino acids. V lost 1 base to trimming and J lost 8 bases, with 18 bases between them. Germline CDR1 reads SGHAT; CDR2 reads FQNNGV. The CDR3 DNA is TGTGCCAGCAGCTTAGTGCTTACAGGGTCGGGGGATGAGCAGTTCTTC. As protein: CASSLVLTGSGDEQFF.

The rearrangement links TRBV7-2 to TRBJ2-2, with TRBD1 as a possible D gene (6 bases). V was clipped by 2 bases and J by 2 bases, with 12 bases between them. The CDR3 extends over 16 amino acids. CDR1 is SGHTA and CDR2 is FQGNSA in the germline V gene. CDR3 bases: TGTGCCAGCAGCTTAAGAGGGACACAAAACACCGGGGAGCTGTTTTTT. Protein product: CASSLRGTQNTGELFF.

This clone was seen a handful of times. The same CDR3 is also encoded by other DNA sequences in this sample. The CDR3 DNA is TGTGCCAGCAGCCCGGGACTAGCGGGAGCCCGCACAGATACGCAGTATTTT. This encodes CASSPGLAGARTDTQYF. The rearrangement joins TRBV7-9 to TRBJ2-3, with 14 bases aligning to TRBD2. Germline V lookup: CDR1 SEHNR, CDR2 FQNEAQ (reference sequence). V was clipped by 5 bases and J by 1 base; unmatched bases: 5. CDR3 length: 17 amino acids. Full variable domain (missing parts from reference TRBV7-9 and TRBJ2-3): DTGVSQNPRHKITKRGQNVTFRCDPISEHNRLYWYRQTLGQGPEFLTYFQNEAQLEKSRLLSDRFSAERPKGSFSTLEIQRTEQGDSAMYLCASSPGLAGARTDTQYFGPGTRLTVL.

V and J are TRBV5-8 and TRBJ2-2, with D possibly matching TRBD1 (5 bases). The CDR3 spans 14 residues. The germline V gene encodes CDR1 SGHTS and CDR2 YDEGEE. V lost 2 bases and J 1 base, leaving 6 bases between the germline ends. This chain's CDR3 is CASSFQGNTGELFF. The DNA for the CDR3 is TGTGCCAGCAGCTTTCAGGGGAACACCGGGGAGCTGTTTTTT.

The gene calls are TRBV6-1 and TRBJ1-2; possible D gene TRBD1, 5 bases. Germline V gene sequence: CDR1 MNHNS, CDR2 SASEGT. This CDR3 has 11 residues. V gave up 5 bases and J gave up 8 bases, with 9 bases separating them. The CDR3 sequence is CASSWPGGYTF. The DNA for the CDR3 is TGTGCCAGCAGTTGGCCAGGGGGCTACACCTTC.

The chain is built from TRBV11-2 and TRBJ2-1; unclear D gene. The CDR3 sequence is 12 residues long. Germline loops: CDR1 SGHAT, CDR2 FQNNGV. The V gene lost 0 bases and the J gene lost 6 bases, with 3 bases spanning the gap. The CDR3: CASSLEGNEQFF. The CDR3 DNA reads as TGTGCCAGCAGCTTAGAGGGCAATGAGCAGTTCTTC.

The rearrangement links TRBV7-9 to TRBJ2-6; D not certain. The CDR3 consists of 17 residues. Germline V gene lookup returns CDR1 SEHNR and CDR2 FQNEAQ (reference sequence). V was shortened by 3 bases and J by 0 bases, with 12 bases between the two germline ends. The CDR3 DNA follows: TGTGCCAGCAGCTTGGGCACCTGGGGCTCTGGGGCCAACGTCCTGACTTTC. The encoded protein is CASSLGTWGSGANVLTF.

The CDR3, as DNA: TGTGCCAGTAGTATGGGACACAATCAAGAGACCCAGTACTTC. Its protein is CASSMGHNQETQYF. The chain has TRBV19 and TRBJ2-5; D perhaps matches TRBD1 (6 bases). The CDR3 loop spans 14 amino acids. V was pared by 3 bases and J by 2 bases, with 10 bases between. Germline V gene lookup returns CDR1 LNHDA and CDR2 SQIVND (reference sequence).

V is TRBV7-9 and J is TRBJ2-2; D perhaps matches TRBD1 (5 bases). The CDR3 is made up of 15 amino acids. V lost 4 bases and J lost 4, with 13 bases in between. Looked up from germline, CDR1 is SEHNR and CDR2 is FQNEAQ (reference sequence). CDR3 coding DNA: TGTGCCAGCAGCTGGTGGCAGGGTATCACCGGGGAGCTGTTTTTT. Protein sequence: CASSWWQGITGELFF.

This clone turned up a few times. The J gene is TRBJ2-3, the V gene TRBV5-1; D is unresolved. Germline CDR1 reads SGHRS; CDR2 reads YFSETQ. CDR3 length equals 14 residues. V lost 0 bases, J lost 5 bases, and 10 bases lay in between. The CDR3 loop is CASSLGTPGDTQYF. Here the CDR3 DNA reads TGCGCCAGCAGCTTGGGGACGCCCGGAGATACGCAGTATTTT.

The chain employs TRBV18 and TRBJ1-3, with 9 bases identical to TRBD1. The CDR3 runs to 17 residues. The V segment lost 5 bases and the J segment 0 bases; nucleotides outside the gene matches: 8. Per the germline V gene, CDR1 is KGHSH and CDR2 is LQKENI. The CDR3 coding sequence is TGTGCCAGCTCATCAGGACAGGGGCCGACCTCTGGAAACACCATATATTTT. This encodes CASSSGQGPTSGNTIYF.

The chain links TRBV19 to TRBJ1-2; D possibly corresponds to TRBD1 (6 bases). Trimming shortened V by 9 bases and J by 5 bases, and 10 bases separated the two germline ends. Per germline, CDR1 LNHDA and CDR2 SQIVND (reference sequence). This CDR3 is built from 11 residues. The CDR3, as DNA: TGTGCCAGCGGACAGCTTTATGGCTACACCTTC. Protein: CASGQLYGYTF.